These T cell receptor beta chains were read from a single sample in a study of blood T cell repertoires in COVID-19. The data were produced by immunoSEQ multiplex PCR, yet TCRdb's version contains in-frame clones alone and is incomplete. Of approximately 330,000 clones in the sample, 87% were seen once. Sequenced input: peripheral blood. The receptors were sampled from a man between 25 and 39 years old with COVID-19, enrolled during active disease. CDR3s include the opening cysteine and the closing phenylalanine or tryptophan. The size field is filled for only some rows; it gives once, few, many or a size class.

abundance	v_gene	j_gene	CDR3aa
NA	TRBV28	TRBJ2-1	CASIPSPGGLSDEQFF
NA	TRBV5-1	TRBJ2-7	CASSLVPLLAGGFGPAYEQYF
few	TRBV28	TRBJ2-1	CASRGHTGGENNEQFF
NA	TRBV18	TRBJ2-7	CASSLSGTGGGEQYF
few	TRBV7-9	TRBJ2-1	CASSPQLLAGEQFF
NA	TRBV4-3	TRBJ2-2	CASSQEAGALNTGELFF
NA	TRBV6-5	TRBJ1-1	CASSYNRVRVTEAFF
NA	TRBV7-8	TRBJ1-1	CASSPPPLQGPNTEAFF
NA	TRBV11-2	TRBJ1-1	CASSRSRTEAFF
NA	TRBV7-7	TRBJ2-2	CASSQGQGGTGELFF
NA	TRBV5-4	TRBJ2-7	CASSSFLRGGDHEQYF
once	TRBV28	TRBJ2-7	CASSSPGTGTYEQYF
once	TRBV7-3	TRBJ2-1	CASSLMGLAGGNEQFF
once	TRBV9	TRBJ2-1	CASSARDRPYNEQFF
NA	TRBV5-6	TRBJ2-4	CASSLVWRVKNIQYF
NA	TRBV7-2	TRBJ1-1	CASSLARFQGTEAFF
once	TRBV18	TRBJ2-7	CASSPPSGSDEQYF